A selection of T cell receptor beta chains follows, all from one sample in a study of blood T cell repertoires in COVID-19. The repertoire was sequenced with immunoSEQ multiplex PCR; TCRdb's copy has only in-frame clones and lacks some. The sample records roughly 92,000 clones, roughly 84% being singletons. Input material: peripheral blood. These receptors were obtained from a woman aged 80 or over with acute or convalescent COVID-19. The conserved cysteine and the conserved F or W are not part of the CDR3 here.

CDR3 length	J gene	V gene	CDR3 protein
12	TRBJ1-4	TRBV6-6	ASSKGGPNEKLF
16	TRBJ2-3	TRBV9	ASSPGLAGGQFTDTQY
10	TRBJ2-7	TRBV11-2	ASSPGVHEQY
13	TRBJ1-4	TRBV2	ASSDVGVDNEKLF
10	TRBJ1-1	TRBV19	ASSIRWPEAF
12	TRBJ2-7	TRBV2	ASNGDRGSYEQY
11	TRBJ1-4	TRBV2	AGKQGTNEKLF
13	TRBJ2-7	TRBV5-4	ASSLGLAGPYEQY
14	TRBJ1-6	TRBV4-2	ASSQDEISYNSPLH
12	TRBJ2-7	TRBV11-2	ASSSGTTWEEQY
15	TRBJ2-5	TRBV3-1/TRBV3-2	ASSQEQRGVRGETQY
13	TRBJ1-1	TRBV7-9	ASSHVVIRSTEAF
15	TRBJ1-5	TRBV18	ASSPGNRGYSNQPQH
13	TRBJ2-1	TRBV9	ASSLQGGSYNEQF
11	TRBJ1-1	TRBV10-1	ASSPTANTEAF
11	TRBJ1-2	TRBV9	ASSVATRAGYT
15	TRBJ2-1	TRBV4-2	ASSHPAGASLYNEQF
11	TRBJ1-2	TRBV5-1	ASSLRGGEGYT
13	TRBJ2-5	TRBV2	ASNLAGGQRETQY
12	TRBJ1-4	TRBV5-1	ASSSTGSTEKLF
11	TRBJ2-1	TRBV7-9	ASSSLLGNEQF
13	TRBJ1-3	TRBV5-1	ASSLDWAAGNTIY
13	TRBJ1-5	TRBV20-1	SASVEGSTNQPQH
13	TRBJ1-4	TRBV4-3	ASSPGRQGGEKLF
15	TRBJ1-5	TRBV6-2/TRBV6-3	ASSYSRVRGLNQPQH
12	TRBJ2-7	TRBV18	ATRGQGASYEQY